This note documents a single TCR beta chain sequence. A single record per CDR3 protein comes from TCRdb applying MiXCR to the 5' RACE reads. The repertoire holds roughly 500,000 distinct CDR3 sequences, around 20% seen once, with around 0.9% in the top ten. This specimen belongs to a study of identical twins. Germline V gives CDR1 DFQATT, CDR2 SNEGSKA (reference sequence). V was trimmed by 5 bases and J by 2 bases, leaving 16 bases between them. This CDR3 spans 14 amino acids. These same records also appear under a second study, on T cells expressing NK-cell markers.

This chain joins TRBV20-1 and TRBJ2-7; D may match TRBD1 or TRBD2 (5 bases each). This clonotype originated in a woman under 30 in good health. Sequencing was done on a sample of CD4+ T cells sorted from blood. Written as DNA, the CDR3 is TGCAGTGCTGACACCGGGACGGGCGCCTACGAGCAGTACTTC. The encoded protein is CSADTGTGAYEQYF.